This T cell receptor beta chain was retrieved from a study of CD8 T cells in ankylosing spondylitis. Points from the study as a whole: Disease-linked clones bore a CD8+ phenotype and were relatively rare in peripheral blood. Prior work had noted some motif variants in reactive arthritis blood and synovial fluid. Reported data indicate significant enrichment of disease-linked clones within matched ankylosing spondylitis synovial fluid. Made up of about eight highly homologous variants, a TCR beta motif appeared characteristic of ankylosing spondylitis blood.

One entry per CDR3 protein, called by TCRdb with MiXCR from the 5' RACE reads. The data show about 440,000 distinct CDR3 sequences, about 15% seen once. Concerning this clonotype: Its antigen is not known.

Between the trimmed V and J ends, which lost 2 bases and 7 bases, there was a span of 10 bases. The V gene's germline CDR1 is SGHRS and CDR2 YFSETQ. The CDR3 runs to 14 residues. What was sequenced was blood, either unsorted or a sorted T cell fraction (not recorded which). V gene TRBV5-1 combines with J gene TRBJ1-6; D remains unclear. The receptor comes from a male donor with ankylosing spondylitis. The CDR3 DNA is TGCGCCAGCAGCTTAAGTTCTTCGAATTCACCCCTCCACTTT. Translated, it gives CASSLSSSNSPLHF.